Reported below is one T cell receptor beta chain. These data originate in a study of blood T cell repertoires in COVID-19. The wider study: Sources were T cells, B-cell-depleted T cells, or PBMCs; the material itself was cDNA or gDNA.

Study processing details: It was from reference gene primer amplification that nucleated cell counts were estimated. TCRdb keeps only in-frame clones here, not all; method: immunoSEQ multiplex PCR. V, J and clone size are taken as reported in that table, and D and trimming were inferred from the DNA itself. In the table there are under 300,000 clones, 70% to 90% of which are singletons. The recovered donors of Cohort 3 showed two negative PCRs, clearance, or symptom resolution. The sequence derives from a woman aged 45 to 65 who had recovered from COVID-19. What was sequenced was PBMCs or T cells enriched from blood (not recorded which).

For the CDR3, the DNA is TGTGCCAGCAGCCGAGTGACAGGGTCTGGAAACACCATATATTTT. Protein: CASSRVTGSGNTIYF. This rearrangement joins TRBV7-9 to TRBJ1-3, with TRBD1 matching 7 bases. This CDR3 comprises 15 residues. Germline trimming cut 5 bases from V and 1 base from J; bases unmatched to any gene: 5. CDR1 and CDR2 from the germline V gene are SEHNR and FQNEAQ (reference sequence).